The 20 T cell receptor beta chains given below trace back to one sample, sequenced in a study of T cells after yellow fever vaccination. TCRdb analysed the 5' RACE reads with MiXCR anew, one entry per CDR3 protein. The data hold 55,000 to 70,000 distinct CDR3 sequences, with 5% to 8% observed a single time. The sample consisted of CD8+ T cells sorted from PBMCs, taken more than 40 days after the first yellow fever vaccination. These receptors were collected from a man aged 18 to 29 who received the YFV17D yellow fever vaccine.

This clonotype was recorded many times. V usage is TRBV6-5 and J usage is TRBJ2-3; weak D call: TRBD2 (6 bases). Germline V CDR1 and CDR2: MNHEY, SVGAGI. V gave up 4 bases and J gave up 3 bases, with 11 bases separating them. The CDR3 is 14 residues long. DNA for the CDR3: TGTGCCAGCAGTTCCCTCCGGGGGACAGATACGCAGTATTTT. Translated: CASSSLRGTDTQYF.

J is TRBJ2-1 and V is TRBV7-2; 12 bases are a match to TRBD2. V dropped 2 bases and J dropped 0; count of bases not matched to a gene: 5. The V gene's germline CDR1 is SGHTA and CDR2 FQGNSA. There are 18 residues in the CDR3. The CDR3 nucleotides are TGTGCCAGCAGCTTAAGGCTAGCGGGGGGGGACTCCTACAATGAGCAGTTCTTC. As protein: CASSLRLAGGDSYNEQFF.

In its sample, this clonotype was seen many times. CDR3 DNA: TGTGCCAGCAGTTACTCGTCGGGGTTGAACACTGAAGCTTTCTTT. It specifies CASSYSSGLNTEAFF. This chain connects TRBV6-5 to TRBJ1-1; D gene ambiguous. Per the germline V gene, CDR1 is MNHEY and CDR2 is SVGAGI. V lost 0 bases to trimming and J lost 0 bases, with 8 bases between them. CDR3 length: 15 amino acids.

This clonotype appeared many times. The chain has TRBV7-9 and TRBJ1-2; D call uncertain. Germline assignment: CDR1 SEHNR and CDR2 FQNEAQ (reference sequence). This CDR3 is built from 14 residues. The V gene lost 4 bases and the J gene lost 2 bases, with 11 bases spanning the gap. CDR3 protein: CASSYSTDNYGYTF. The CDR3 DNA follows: TGTGCCAGCAGCTACTCGACGGACAACTATGGCTACACCTTC.

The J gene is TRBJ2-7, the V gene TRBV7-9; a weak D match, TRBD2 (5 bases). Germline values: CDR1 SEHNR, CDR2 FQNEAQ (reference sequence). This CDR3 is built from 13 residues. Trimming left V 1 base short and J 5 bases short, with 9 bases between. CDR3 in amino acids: CASSLGSGDEQYV. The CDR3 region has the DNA TGTGCCAGCAGCTTAGGTTCCGGGGACGAGCAGTACGTC.

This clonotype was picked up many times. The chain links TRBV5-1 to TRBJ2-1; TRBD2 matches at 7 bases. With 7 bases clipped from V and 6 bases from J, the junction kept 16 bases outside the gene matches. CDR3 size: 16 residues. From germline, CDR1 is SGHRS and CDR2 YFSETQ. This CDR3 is CASAYPPAGDLNEQFF. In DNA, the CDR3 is TGCGCCAGCGCTTACCCCCCCGCGGGGGACCTCAATGAGCAGTTCTTC.

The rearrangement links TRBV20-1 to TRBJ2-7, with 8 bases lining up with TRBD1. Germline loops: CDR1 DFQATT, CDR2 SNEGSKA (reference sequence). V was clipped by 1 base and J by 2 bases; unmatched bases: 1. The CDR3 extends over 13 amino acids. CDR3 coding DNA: TGCAGTGCTAGAGGACAGGGGACCTACGAGCAGTACTTC. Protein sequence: CSARGQGTYEQYF.

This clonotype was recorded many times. The CDR3 DNA reads TGTGCCAGCAGTTACCCCCCCAGTAGGCCCCCCACCGGGGAGCTGTTTTTT. Translated: CASSYPPSRPPTGELFF. This rearrangement joins TRBV6-5 to TRBJ2-2; unclear D gene. V was cut by 2 bases and J by 4 bases, with 17 bases left in between. The germline CDR1 and CDR2 sequences are MNHEY and SVGAGI. This CDR3 is 17 amino acids long.

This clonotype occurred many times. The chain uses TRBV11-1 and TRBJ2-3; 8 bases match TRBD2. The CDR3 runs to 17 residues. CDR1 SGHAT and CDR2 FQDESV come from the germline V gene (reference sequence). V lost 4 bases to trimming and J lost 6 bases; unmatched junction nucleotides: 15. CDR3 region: CASSSPGGTRGRDTQYF. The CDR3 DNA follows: TGTGCCAGCAGCTCTCCTGGCGGGACTAGGGGCCGGGATACGCAGTATTTT.

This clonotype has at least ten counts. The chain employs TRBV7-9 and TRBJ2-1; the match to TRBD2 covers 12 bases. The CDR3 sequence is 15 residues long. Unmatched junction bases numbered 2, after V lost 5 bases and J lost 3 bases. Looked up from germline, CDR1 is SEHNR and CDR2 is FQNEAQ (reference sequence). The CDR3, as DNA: TGTGCCAGCAGCCCACTAGCGGGGGGCTACAATGAGCAGTTCTTC. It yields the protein CASSPLAGGYNEQFF.

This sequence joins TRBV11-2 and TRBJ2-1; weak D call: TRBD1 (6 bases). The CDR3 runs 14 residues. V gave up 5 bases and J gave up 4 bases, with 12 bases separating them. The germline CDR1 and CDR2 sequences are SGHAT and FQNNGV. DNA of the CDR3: TGTGCCAGCAGCGCGCGGACAGCTTACAATGAGCAGTTCTTC. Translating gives CASSARTAYNEQFF.

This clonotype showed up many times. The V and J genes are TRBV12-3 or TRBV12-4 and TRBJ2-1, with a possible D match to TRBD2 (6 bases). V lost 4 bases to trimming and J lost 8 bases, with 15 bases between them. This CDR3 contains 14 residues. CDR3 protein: CASSSGLPFDEQFF. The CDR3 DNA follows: TGTGCCAGCAGTTCGGGACTCCCTTTCGATGAGCAGTTCTTC.

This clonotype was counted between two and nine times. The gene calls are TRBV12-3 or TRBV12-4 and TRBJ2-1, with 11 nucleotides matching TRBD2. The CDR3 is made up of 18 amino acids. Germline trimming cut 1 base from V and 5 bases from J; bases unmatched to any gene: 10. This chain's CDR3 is CASSLGTRLAGYDNEQFF. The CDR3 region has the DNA TGTGCCAGCAGTTTAGGAACCCGACTAGCGGGGTATGACAATGAGCAGTTCTTC.

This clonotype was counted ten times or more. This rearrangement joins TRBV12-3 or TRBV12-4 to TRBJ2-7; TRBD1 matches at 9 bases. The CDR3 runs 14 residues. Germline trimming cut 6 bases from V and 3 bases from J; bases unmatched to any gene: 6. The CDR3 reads CASSAVGQGYEQYF. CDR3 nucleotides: TGTGCCAGCAGCGCCGTGGGACAGGGCTACGAGCAGTACTTC.

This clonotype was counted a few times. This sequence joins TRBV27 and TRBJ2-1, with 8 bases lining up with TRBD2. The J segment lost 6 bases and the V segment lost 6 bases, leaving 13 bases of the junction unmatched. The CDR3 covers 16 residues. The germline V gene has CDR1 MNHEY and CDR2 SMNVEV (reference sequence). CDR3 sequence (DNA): TGTGCCAGCAGCAAAAATTCGGGGGGGACGACCAATGAGCAGTTCTTC. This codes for CASSKNSGGTTNEQFF.

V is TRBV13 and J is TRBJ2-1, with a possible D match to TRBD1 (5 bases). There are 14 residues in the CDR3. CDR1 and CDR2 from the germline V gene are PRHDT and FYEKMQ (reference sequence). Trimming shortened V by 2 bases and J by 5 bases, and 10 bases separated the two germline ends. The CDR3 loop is CASSLTGRDNEQFF. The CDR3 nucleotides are TGTGCCAGCAGCTTAACAGGCAGGGACAATGAGCAGTTCTTC.

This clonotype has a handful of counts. The CDR3 spells CATSRSGNTIYF. The CDR3 DNA reads TGTGCCACCAGCAGGTCGGGTAACACCATATATTTT. The V gene is TRBV15, the J gene TRBJ1-3; no reliable D call. The germline CDR1 and CDR2 sequences are LNHNV and YYDKDF (reference sequence). This CDR3 comprises 12 residues. Trimming pared 3 bases from V and 7 bases from J, leaving 7 bases between. Based on the CDR3 plus reference TRBV15 and TRBJ1-3, the full variable domain is DAMVIQNPRYQVTQFGKPVTLSCSQTLNHNVMYWYQQKSSQAPKLLFHYYDKDFNNEADTPDNFQSRRPNTSFCFLDIRSPGLGDTAMYLCATSRSGNTIYFGEGSWLTVV.

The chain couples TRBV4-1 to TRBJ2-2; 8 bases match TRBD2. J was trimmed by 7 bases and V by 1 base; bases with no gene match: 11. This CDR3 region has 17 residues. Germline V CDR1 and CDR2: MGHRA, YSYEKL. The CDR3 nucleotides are TGCGCCAGCAGCCAAGCCTGGTCCGGGGGGGCTGGCGGGGAGCTGTTTTTT. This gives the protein CASSQAWSGGAGGELFF.

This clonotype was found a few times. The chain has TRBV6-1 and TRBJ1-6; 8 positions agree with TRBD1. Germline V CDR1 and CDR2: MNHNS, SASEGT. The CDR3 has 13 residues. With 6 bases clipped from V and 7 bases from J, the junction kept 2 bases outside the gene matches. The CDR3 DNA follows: TGTGCCAGCAGCCGGGACAGGAATTCACCCCTCCACTTT. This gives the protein CASSRDRNSPLHF.

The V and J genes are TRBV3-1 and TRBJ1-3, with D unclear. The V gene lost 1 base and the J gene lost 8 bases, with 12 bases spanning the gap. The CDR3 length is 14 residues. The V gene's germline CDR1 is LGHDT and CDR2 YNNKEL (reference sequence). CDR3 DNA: TGTGCCAGCAGCCAAGGGGAGTATCTTTACACCATATATTTT. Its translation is CASSQGEYLYTIYF.